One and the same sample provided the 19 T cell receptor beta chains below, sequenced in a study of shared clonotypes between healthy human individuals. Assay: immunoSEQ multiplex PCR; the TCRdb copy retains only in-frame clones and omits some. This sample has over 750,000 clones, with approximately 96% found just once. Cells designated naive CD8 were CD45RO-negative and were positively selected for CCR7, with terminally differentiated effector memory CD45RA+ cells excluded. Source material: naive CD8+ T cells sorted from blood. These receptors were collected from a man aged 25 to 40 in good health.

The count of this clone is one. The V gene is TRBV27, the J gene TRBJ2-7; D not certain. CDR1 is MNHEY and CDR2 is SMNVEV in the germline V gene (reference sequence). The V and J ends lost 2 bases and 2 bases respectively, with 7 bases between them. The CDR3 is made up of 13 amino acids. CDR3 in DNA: TGTGCCAGCAGTTTAAAGCCCACCTACGAGCAGTACTTC. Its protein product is CASSLKPTYEQYF.

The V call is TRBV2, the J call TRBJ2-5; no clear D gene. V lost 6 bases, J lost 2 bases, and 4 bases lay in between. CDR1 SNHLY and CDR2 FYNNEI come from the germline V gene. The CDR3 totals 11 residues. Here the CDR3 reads CASRPQETQYF. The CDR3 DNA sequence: TGTGCCAGCAGACCACAAGAGACCCAGTACTTC. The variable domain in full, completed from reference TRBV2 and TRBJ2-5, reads EPEVTQTPSHQVTQMGQEVILRCVPISNHLYFYWYRQILGQKVEFLVSFYNNEISEKSEIFDDQFSVERPDGSNFTLKIRSTKLEDSAMYFCASRPQETQYFGPGTRLLVL.

CDR3 coding DNA: TGTGCCAGCTCGGAGTTGGGACAGACCACCAAGTGGGAGCAGTTCTTC. Amino acids: CASSELGQTTKWEQFF. V gene TRBV2 combines with J gene TRBJ2-1; 7 bases align to TRBD1. This CDR3 has 16 amino acids. Losses at the gene ends were 8 bases for V and 10 bases for J; bases not matched to a gene: 20. Germline CDR1 reads SNHLY; CDR2 reads FYNNEI.

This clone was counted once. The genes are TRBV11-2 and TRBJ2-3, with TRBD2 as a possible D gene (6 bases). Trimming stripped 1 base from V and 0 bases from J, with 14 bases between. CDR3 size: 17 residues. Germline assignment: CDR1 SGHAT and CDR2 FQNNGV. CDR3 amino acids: CASSLGDTGGSTDTQYF. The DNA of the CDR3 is TGTGCCAGCAGCTTAGGGGATACCGGGGGTAGCACAGATACGCAGTATTTT.

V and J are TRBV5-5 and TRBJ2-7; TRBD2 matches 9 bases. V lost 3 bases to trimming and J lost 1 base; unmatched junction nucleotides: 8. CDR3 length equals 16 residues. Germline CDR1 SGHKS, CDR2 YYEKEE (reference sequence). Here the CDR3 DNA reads TGTGCCAGCAGCTCCCCCGCAGCGGGAGGATCCTACGAGCAGTACTTC. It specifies CASSSPAAGGSYEQYF. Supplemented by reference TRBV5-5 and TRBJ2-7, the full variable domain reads DAGVTQSPTHLIKTRGQQVTLRCSPISGHKSVSWYQQVLGQGPQFIFQYYEKEERGRGNFPDRFSARQFPNYSSELNVNALLLGDSALYLCASSSPAAGGSYEQYFGPGTRLTVT.

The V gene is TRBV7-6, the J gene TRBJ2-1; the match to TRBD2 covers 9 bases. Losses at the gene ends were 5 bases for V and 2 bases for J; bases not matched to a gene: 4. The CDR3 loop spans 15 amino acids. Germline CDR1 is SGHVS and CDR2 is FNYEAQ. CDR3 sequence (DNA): TGTGCCAGCAGCCGGCGGGAGGGCGCCTACAATGAGCAGTTCTTC. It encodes CASSRREGAYNEQFF.

The DNA for the CDR3 is TGTGCCAGCAGCCATGTTAGCAGTGAGCAGTTCTTC. Translated: CASSHVSSEQFF. V and J are TRBV7-9 and TRBJ2-1; D is undetermined. The CDR3 length is 12 residues. Germline V CDR1 and CDR2: SEHNR, FQNEAQ (reference sequence). The germline V and J ends were trimmed by 5 bases and 9 bases, with 11 bases remaining between them.

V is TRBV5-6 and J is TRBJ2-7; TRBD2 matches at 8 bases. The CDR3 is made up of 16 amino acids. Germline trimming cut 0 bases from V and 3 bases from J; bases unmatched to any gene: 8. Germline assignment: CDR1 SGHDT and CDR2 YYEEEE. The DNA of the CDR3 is TGTGCCAGCAGCTTGGGGGTAATAGCGGGGAGCTACGAGCAGTACTTC. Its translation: CASSLGVIAGSYEQYF. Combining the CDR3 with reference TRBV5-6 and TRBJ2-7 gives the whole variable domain DAGVTQSPTHLIKTRGQQVTLRCSPKSGHDTVSWYQQALGQGPQFIFQYYEEEERQRGNFPDRFSGHQFPNYSSELNVNALLLGDSALYLCASSLGVIAGSYEQYFGPGTRLTVT.

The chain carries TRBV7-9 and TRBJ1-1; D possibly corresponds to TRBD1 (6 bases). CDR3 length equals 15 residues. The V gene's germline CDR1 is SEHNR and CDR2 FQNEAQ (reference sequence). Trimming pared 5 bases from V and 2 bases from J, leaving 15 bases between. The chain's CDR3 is CASSHSWGRNTEAFF. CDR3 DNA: TGTGCCAGCAGCCATAGCTGGGGGCGAAACACTGAAGCTTTCTTT. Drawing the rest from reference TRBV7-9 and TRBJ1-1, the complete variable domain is DTGVSQNPRHKITKRGQNVTFRCDPISEHNRLYWYRQTLGQGPEFLTYFQNEAQLEKSRLLSDRFSAERPKGSFSTLEIQRTEQGDSAMYLCASSHSWGRNTEAFFGQGTRLTVV.

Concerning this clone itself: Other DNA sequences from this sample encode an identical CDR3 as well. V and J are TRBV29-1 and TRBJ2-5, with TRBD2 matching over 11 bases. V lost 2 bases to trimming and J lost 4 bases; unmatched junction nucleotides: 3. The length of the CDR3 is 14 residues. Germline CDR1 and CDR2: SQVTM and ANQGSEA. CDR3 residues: CSVELAGGGETQYF. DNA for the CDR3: TGCAGCGTTGAACTAGCGGGAGGAGGAGAGACCCAGTACTTC.

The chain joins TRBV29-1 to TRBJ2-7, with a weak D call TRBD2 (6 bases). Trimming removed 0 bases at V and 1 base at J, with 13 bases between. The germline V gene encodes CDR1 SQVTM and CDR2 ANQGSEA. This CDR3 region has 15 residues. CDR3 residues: CSVEDSGTESYEQYF. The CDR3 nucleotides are TGCAGCGTTGAAGATTCGGGGACTGAGTCCTACGAGCAGTACTTC.

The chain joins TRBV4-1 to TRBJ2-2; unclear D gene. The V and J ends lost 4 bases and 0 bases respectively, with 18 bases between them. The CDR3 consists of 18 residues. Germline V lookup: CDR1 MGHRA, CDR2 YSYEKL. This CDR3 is CASSPILASIANTGELFF. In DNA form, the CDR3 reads TGCGCCAGCAGCCCTATCTTGGCATCGATCGCGAACACCGGGGAGCTGTTTTTT.

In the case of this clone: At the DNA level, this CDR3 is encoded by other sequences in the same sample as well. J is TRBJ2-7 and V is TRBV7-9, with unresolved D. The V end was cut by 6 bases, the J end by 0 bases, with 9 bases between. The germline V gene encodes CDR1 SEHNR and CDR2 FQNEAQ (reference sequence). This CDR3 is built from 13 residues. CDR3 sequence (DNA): TGTGCCAGCAGTTCCGGGCCCTCCTACGAGCAGTACTTC. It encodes CASSSGPSYEQYF.

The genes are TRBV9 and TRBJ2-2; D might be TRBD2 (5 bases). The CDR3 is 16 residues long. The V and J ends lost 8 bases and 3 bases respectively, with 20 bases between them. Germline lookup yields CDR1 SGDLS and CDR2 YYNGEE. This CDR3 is CASRSTPGLHTGELFF. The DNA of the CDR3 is TGTGCCAGTAGATCCACCCCGGGGTTGCACACCGGGGAGCTGTTTTTT.

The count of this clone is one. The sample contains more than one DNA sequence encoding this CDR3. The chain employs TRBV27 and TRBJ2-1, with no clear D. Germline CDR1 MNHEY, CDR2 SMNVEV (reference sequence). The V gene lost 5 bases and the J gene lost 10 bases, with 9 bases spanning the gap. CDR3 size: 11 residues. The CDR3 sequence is CASSLADEQFF. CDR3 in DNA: TGTGCCAGCAGTCTCGCCGACGAGCAGTTCTTC.

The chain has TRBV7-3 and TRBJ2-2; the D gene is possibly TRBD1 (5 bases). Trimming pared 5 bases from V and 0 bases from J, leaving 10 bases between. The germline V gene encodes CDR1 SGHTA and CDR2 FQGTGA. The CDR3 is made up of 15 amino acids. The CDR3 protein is CASSPTVANTGELFF. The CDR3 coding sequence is TGTGCCAGCAGCCCGACAGTAGCGAACACCGGGGAGCTGTTTTTT.

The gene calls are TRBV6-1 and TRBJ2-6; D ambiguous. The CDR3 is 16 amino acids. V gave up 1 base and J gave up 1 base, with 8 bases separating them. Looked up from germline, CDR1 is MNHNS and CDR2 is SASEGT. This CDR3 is CASSEVAGSGANVLTF. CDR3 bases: TGTGCCAGCAGTGAAGTTGCCGGGTCTGGGGCCAACGTCCTGACTTTC.

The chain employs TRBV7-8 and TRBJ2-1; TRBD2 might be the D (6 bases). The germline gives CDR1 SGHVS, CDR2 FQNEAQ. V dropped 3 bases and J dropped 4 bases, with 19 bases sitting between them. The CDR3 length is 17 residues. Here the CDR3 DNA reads TGTGCCAGCAGCTTGGGGGGAGATGGGCGGCTGTACAATGAGCAGTTCTTC. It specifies CASSLGGDGRLYNEQFF.

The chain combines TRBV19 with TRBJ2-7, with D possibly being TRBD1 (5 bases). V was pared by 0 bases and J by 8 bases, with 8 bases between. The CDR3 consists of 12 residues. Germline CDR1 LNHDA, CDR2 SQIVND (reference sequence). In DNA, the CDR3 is TGTGCCAGTAGTATAGATCGACAGAAGCAGTACTTC. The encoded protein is CASSIDRQKQYF.